This T cell receptor beta chain is drawn from a study of cytomegalovirus exposure and HLA in healthy donors. Study results and limitations: One later analysis, an examination of the 120 or so validation repertoires, found that first-cohort TCR clusters tended to co-occur in them. The study put around 180 TCR beta chains on its list as cytomegalovirus-associated.

Here immunoSEQ multiplex PCR was the method, and the copy in TCRdb shows in-frame clones only, minus some. The sample yields around 190,000 clones, about 83% seen once. CDR1 is MGHDK, CDR2 SYGVNS, per germline. The CDR3 loop spans 14 amino acids. Deletions cut 2 bases from V and 4 bases from J, with 12 bases between. Turning to this clone: Its antigen is not known.

This clonotype originated in a woman between 18 and 29 years old in good health and CMV-seronegative. The chain is built from TRBV25-1 and TRBJ2-7; D possibly corresponds to TRBD2 (5 bases). The specimen was PBMCs. The CDR3, as DNA: TGTGCCAGCAGTGAAATCGGGGATGTGTACGAGCAGTACTTC. This encodes CASSEIGDVYEQYF.